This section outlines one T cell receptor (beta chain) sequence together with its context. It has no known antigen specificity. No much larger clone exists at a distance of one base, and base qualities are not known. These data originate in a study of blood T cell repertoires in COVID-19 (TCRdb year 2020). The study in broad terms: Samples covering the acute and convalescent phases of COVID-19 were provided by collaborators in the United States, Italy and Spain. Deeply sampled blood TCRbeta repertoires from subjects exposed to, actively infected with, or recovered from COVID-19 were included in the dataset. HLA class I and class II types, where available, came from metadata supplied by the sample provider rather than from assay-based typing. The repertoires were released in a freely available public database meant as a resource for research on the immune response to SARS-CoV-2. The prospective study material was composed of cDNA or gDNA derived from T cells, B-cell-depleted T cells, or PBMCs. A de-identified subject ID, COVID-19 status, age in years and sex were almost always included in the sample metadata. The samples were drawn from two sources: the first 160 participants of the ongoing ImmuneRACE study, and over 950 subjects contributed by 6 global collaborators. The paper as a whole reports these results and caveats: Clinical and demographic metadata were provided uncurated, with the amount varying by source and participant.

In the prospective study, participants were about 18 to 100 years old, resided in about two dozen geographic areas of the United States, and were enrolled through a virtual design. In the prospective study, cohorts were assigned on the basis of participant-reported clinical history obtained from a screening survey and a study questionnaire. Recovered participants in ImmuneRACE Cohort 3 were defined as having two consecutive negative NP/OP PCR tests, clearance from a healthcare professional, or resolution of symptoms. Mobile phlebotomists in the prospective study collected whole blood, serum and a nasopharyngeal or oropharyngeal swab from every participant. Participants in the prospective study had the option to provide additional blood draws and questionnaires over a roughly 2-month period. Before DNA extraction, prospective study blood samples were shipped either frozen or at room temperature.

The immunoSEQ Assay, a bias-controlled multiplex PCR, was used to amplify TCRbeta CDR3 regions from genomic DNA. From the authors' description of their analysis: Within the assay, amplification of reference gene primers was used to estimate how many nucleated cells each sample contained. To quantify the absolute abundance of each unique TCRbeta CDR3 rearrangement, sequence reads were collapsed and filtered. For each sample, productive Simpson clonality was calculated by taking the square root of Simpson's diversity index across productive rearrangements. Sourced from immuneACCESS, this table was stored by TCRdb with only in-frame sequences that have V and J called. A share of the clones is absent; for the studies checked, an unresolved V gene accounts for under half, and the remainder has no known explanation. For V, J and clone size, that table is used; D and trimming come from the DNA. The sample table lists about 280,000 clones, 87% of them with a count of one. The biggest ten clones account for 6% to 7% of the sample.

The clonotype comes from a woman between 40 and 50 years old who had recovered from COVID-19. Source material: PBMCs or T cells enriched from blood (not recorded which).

CDR3 loop: CASSTRQGNPTNEKLFF. Here is the DNA: TGTGCCAGCAGCACCCGACAGGGAAACCCAACTAATGAAAAACTGTTTTTT. The chain employs TRBV7-2 and TRBJ1-4; TRBD1 fits 7 bases in the junction. The CDR3 numbers 17 residues from cysteine through phenylalanine. Only the CDR3 part of the read is kept: 51 bases, read in frame from the first base. CDR1 SGHTA and CDR2 FQGNSA were looked up in the germline V gene. V is trimmed back by 5 bases and J by 0 bases, and the junction contains 9 bases that no gene match accounts for.